A selection of T cell receptor beta chains follows, all from one sample in a study of T cells in Graves' hyperthyroidism and ophthalmopathy. Using its own MiXCR run on the multiplex PCR reads, TCRdb lists one record per CDR3 protein. Here the sample spans about 640,000 distinct CDR3 sequences, less than 25% being singletons. Sequencing used blood. These receptors all stem from a man in his thirties or forties with Graves' ophthalmopathy. The CDR3 runs from the conserved cysteine through the conserved F or W. The D gene is left open where the match is weak. A row's size may be missing; if present it is once, few, many or a size class.

j_gene	abundance	v_gene	d_gene	CDR3nt	CDR3aa
TRBJ2-5	.	TRBV7-2	TRBD2	TGTGCCAGCAGCTTGGGCGGGAGCAGGGTGGAGACCCAGTACTTC	CASSLGGSRVETQYF
TRBJ2-1	.	TRBV9	.	TGTGCCAGCAGCCCCTGGAGAGGGATCGAGCAGTTCTTC	CASSPWRGIEQFF
TRBJ1-3	.	TRBV29-1	.	TGCAGCGTTGACGGGGGCGAGGAAAACACCATATATTTT	CSVDGGEENTIYF
TRBJ1-1	few	TRBV29-1	.	TGCAGCGTTGCCCGCCGTTCCGCTCCGGGCACTGAAGCTTTCTTT	CSVARRSAPGTEAFF
TRBJ2-3	many	TRBV27	.	TGTGCCAGCAGTTGGTCAGGGGCTCGGGGGGATACGCAGTATTTT	CASSWSGARGDTQYF
TRBJ1-3	.	TRBV3-1	.	TGTGCCAGCAGCCAAGATTATGGGGGGAGCTCTGGAAACACCATATATTTT	CASSQDYGGSSGNTIYF
TRBJ2-3	many	TRBV6-1	TRBD2	TGTGCCAGCAGTTCAGGACTAGCGGGAGGAGTAGATACGCAGTATTTT	CASSSGLAGGVDTQYF
TRBJ2-1	.	TRBV14	TRBD2	TGTGCCAGCAGCCCTTTTAGACGAGGATGGACTAGTGGGAGTACCCGCAATGAGCAGTTCTTC	CASSPFRRGWTSGSTRNEQFF
TRBJ1-1	once	TRBV19	TRBD1	TGTGCCAGTAGACCGACAGGGGACGGCGGGAGCACTGAAGCTTTCTTT	CASRPTGDGGSTEAFF
TRBJ1-6	few	TRBV5-5	TRBD1	TGTGCCAGCAGCCAAGCCGGGACAGAATATAATTCACCCCTCCACTTT	CASSQAGTEYNSPLHF
TRBJ2-1	.	TRBV11-2	TRBD2	TGTGCCAGCAGCCCCGGCAAACTAGCGCGGATCTCCTACAATGAGCAGTTCTTC	CASSPGKLARISYNEQFF
TRBJ2-5	few	TRBV5-1	TRBD1	TGCGCCAGCAGCCTATCTCCAGGGGGTCAAGAGACCCAGTACTTC	CASSLSPGGQETQYF
TRBJ2-1	many	TRBV10-3	TRBD2	TGTGCCATCAGTGAGTCCGGACTAGCGGGAGGCAATGAGCAGTTCTTC	CAISESGLAGGNEQFF
TRBJ1-2	many	TRBV15	.	TGTGCCACCAGCAGAGGTGTAGGATCGCACGGCTACACCTTC	CATSRGVGSHGYTF
TRBJ2-7	.	TRBV20-1	.	TGCAGTGCTCAGGACTCTCCCTACGAGCAGTACTTC	CSAQDSPYEQYF
TRBJ1-1	many	TRBV11-1	TRBD1	TGTGCCAGCAGCCCCGGACAGGCCATGAACACTGAAGCTTTCTTT	CASSPGQAMNTEAFF
TRBJ1-2	many	TRBV30	.	TGTGCCTGGAGCGACGGGGTTAACTATGGCTACACCTTC	CAWSDGVNYGYTF
TRBJ2-1	.	TRBV4-1	.	TGCGCCAGCAGCCAAGAGGGGCAGGGCCGACGCTCCTACAATGAGCAGTTCTTC	CASSQEGQGRRSYNEQFF
TRBJ1-6	many	TRBV28	.	TGTGCCAGCAGACAGTCGGCTTCACCCCTCCACTTT	CASRQSASPLHF
TRBJ2-1	many	TRBV5-1	TRBD2	TGCGCCAGCAGCCCCCCTAGCGGGAGTAGCAATGAGCAGTTCTTC	CASSPPSGSSNEQFF
TRBJ2-7	.	TRBV5-1	TRBD2	TGCGCCAGCAGCCCCACTTTAGCGGGCTCCTACGAGCAGTACTTC	CASSPTLAGSYEQYF
TRBJ2-7	.	TRBV27	TRBD2	TGTGCCAGCTCGGCGGGAGCCTACGAGCAGTACTTC	CASSAGAYEQYF
TRBJ1-1	many	TRBV6-5	.	TGTGCCAGCAGTTACTCGATTGGGGGCGGCACTGAAGCTTTCTTT	CASSYSIGGGTEAFF
TRBJ1-4	many	TRBV20-1	.	TGCAGTGCCCTAGACACCGGCCTTAATGAAAAACTGTTTTTT	CSALDTGLNEKLFF
TRBJ1-1	.	TRBV18	.	TGTGCCAGCTCACCACCGTCGGGGGGCAACACTGAAGCTTTCTTT	CASSPPSGGNTEAFF
TRBJ2-3	.	TRBV5-1	TRBD1	TGCGCCAGCAGAATGCGGACAGGGTCCACAGATACGCAGTATTTT	CASRMRTGSTDTQYF
TRBJ2-5	.	TRBV28	.	TGTGCCAGCAGCCCAGTTCTAGTGCAGAGGAGGCAAGAGACCCAGTACTTC	CASSPVLVQRRQETQYF
TRBJ2-1	many	TRBV3-1	.	TGTGCCAGCAGCCAAGGGCGGGACCAGTACAATGAGCAGTTCTTC	CASSQGRDQYNEQFF
TRBJ2-5	many	TRBV11-2	.	TGTGCCAGCAGCTTAGATCAGTCGGCCGCTCTGCAAGAGACCCAGTACTTC	CASSLDQSAALQETQYF
TRBJ2-7	few	TRBV4-1	.	TGCGCCAGCAGCCCATCTATTGGGGTAGACTACGAGCAGTACTTC	CASSPSIGVDYEQYF
TRBJ1-5	.	TRBV12-5	.	TGTGCTAGTGGTTTGGCCTCTCCAATGGGCCCATATAGCAATCAGCCCCAGCATTTT	CASGLASPMGPYSNQPQHF
TRBJ2-7	many	TRBV13	TRBD1	TGTGCCAGCAGCCCGCGGACAGGGGAGGACGAGCAGTACTTC	CASSPRTGEDEQYF
TRBJ2-3	.	TRBV27	.	TGTGCCACCGGACGGACAGATACGCAGTATTTT	CATGRTDTQYF
TRBJ1-3	.	TRBV3-1	.	TGTGCCAGCAGCCAAGAGAGAAAGGGAGGACCTGGAAACACCATATATTTT	CASSQERKGGPGNTIYF
TRBJ2-7	few	TRBV15	.	TGTGCCACCAGCAGAGAAGCGGAAGAGCAGGACGAGCAGTACTTC	CATSREAEEQDEQYF
TRBJ2-7	.	TRBV7-9	.	TGTGCCAGCACTACCTCGGCAGCTTTCTACGAGCAGTACTTC	CASTTSAAFYEQYF
TRBJ1-5	many	TRBV6-2/TRBV6-3	TRBD1	TGTGCCAGCAGTGGGCGGGACAGCGGGCACGATCAGCCCCAGCATTTT	CASSGRDSGHDQPQHF
TRBJ1-6	.	TRBV28	.	TGTGCCAGCAGTTTGGTTCAGGGAAATTCACCCCTCCACTTT	CASSLVQGNSPLHF
TRBJ2-1	many	TRBV2	TRBD2	TGTGCCAGCAGCGAAGAATCCGGGACTAGAAATGAGCAGTTCTTC	CASSEESGTRNEQFF
TRBJ2-5	few	TRBV3-1	.	TGTGCCAGCAGCCAAGTGGAGACCCAGTACTTC	CASSQVETQYF
TRBJ2-1	many	TRBV5-1	.	TGCGCCAGCAGCCTACCCACACAGGGCTCCTACAATGAGCAGTTCTTC	CASSLPTQGSYNEQFF
TRBJ1-3	few	TRBV11-2	TRBD1	TGTGCCAGCAGTTCGACAGGGGGCCCCTCTGGAAACACCATATATTTT	CASSSTGGPSGNTIYF